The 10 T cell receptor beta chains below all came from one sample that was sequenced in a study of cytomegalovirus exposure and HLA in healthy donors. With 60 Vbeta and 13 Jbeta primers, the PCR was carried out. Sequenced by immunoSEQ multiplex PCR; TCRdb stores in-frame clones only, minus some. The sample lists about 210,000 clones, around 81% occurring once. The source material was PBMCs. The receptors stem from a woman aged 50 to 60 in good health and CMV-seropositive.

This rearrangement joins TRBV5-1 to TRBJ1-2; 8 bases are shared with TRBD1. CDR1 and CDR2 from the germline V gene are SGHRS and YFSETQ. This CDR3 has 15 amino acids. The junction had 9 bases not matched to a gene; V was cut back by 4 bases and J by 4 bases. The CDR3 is CASSPGQALVYGYTF. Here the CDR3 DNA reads TGCGCCAGCAGCCCGGGACAGGCCCTGGTCTATGGCTACACCTTC. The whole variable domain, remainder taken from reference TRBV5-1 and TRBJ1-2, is KAGVTQTPRYLIKTRGQQVTLSCSPISGHRSVSWYQQTPGQGLQFLFEYFSETQRNKGNFPGRFSGRQFSNSRSEMNVSTLELGDSALYLCASSPGQALVYGYTFGSGTRLTVV.

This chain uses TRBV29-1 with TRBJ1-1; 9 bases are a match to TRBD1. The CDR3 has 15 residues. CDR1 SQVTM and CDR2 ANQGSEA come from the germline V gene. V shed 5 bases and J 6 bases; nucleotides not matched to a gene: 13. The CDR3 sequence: CSVRGGGQGGAEAFF. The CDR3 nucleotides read TGCAGCGTTCGAGGGGGGGGACAGGGAGGGGCTGAAGCTTTCTTT.

The DNA of the CDR3 is TGTGCCAGCAGCTTGGCGGCGGGGGATACGCAGTATTTT. Translation: CASSLAAGDTQYF. The chain carries TRBV9 and TRBJ2-3; D is possibly TRBD2 (6 bases). The germline V gene encodes CDR1 SGDLS and CDR2 YYNGEE. V lost 4 bases and J 6 bases, leaving 12 bases between the germline ends. The CDR3 is 13 residues long.

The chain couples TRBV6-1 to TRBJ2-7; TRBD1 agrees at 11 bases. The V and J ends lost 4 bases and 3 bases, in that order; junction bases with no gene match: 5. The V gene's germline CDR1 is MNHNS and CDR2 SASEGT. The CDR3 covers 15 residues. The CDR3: CASSVSGTGGYEQYF. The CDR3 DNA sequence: TGTGCCAGCAGTGTCTCCGGGACAGGGGGCTACGAGCAGTACTTC.

The CDR3 DNA is TGTGCCAGCAGCATTTTGATGGGGGGCACTGAAGCTTTCTTT. As protein: CASSILMGGTEAFF. The V gene is TRBV7-2, the J gene TRBJ1-1; D perhaps matches TRBD1 (5 bases). The V gene lost 5 bases and the J gene lost 4 bases, with 14 bases spanning the gap. Germline CDR1 is SGHTA and CDR2 is FQGNSA. This CDR3 has 14 residues.

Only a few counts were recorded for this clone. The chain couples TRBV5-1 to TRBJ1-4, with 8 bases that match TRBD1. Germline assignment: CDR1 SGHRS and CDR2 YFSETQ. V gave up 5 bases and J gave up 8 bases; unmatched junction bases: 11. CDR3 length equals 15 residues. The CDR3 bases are TGCGCCAGCAGGCCGACCGGGACAGGAGGCGAAAAACTGTTTTTT. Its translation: CASRPTGTGGEKLFF.

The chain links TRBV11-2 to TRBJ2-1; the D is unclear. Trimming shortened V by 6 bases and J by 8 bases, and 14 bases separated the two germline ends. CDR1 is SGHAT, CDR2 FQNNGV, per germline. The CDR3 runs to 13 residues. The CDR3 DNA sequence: TGTGCCAGCAGACAAACTAATCTCGATGAGCAGTTCTTC. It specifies CASRQTNLDEQFF.

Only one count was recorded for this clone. CDR3 bases: TGTGCCAGCAGCTCGGCCGGGGAGGAGAACACTGAAGCTTTCTTT. Translation gives CASSSAGEENTEAFF. V is TRBV5-6 and J is TRBJ1-1; D remains ambiguous. The germline gives CDR1 SGHDT, CDR2 YYEEEE. This CDR3 comprises 15 residues. The V end was cut by 3 bases, the J end by 1 base, with 13 bases between.

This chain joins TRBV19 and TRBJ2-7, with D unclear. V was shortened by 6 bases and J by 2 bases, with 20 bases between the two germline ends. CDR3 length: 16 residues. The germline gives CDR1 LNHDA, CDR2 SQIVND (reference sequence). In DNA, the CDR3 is TGTGCCAGTAGAGCTGCCTTTGGAATGGGCGCCTACGAGCAGTACTTC. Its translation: CASRAAFGMGAYEQYF. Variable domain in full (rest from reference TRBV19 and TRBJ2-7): DGGITQSPKYLFRKEGQNVTLSCEQNLNHDAMYWYRQDPGQGLRLIYYSQIVNDFQKGDIAEGYSVSREKKESFPLTVTSAQKNPTAFYLCASRAAFGMGAYEQYFGPGTRLTVT.

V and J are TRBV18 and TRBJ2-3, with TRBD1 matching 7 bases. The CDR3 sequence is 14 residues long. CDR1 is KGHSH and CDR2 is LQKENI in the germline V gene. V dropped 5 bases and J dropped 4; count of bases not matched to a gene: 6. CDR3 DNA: TGTGCCAGCTCAGCTGACAGGGCTCCAGATACGCAGTATTTT. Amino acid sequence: CASSADRAPDTQYF.